This T cell receptor beta chain was captured by sequencing in a study of siplizumab effects on memory and regulatory T cells. V lost 5 bases to trimming and J lost 5 bases, with 10 bases between them. This CDR3 region has 12 residues. Germline-derived CDR1 and CDR2 are MNHEY and SVGAGI. Profiled with immunoSEQ multiplex PCR; TCRdb holds only in-frame clones, not every one. The sample lists about 100,000 clones; 94% were seen once. The material sequenced was non-Treg CD4+ T cells sorted from blood. The sequence came from a human donor in good health. The V call is TRBV6-5, the J call TRBJ2-7; tentatively, D is TRBD2 (5 bases). The CDR3 DNA reads as TGTGCCAGCAGTAGAGGGTCCCACGAGCAGTACTTC. Protein: CASSRGSHEQYF.